This paragraph covers one T cell receptor beta chain sequence. Its antigen is as yet unknown. The record originates from a study of T cells after yellow fever vaccination. Findings of the study overall: A weaker secondary response peaked on day 5, the primary on day 15. Researchers cautioned that FACS-sorted repertoires could harbor abundant clonotypes contaminating from the bulk population. Reappearing after the booster were most of the clones from primary vaccination (around 96% CD4, 70% to 90% CD8).

5'RACE template switching generated TCR cDNA, adding a universal primer site and UMIs. TCRdb itself ran the 5' RACE reads through MiXCR, one entry per CDR3 protein. The sample lists around 500,000 distinct CDR3 sequences; 21% were seen once. CDR3 length: 15 residues. J gave up 0 bases and V 4 bases, and 3 bases lay outside the gene matches. Germline CDR1 is MNHEY and CDR2 is SVGEGT. The chain links TRBV6-2 or TRBV6-3 to TRBJ2-1; 7 bases line up with TRBD1. Sequences were derived from PBMCs, sampled approximately 22 days after the first yellow fever vaccination. The receptor comes from a man younger than 35 who received the YFV17D yellow fever vaccine. CDR3 sequence reads: CASSSWDSSYNEQFF. CDR3 nucleotides: TGTGCCAGCAGTTCATGGGACAGCTCCTACAATGAGCAGTTCTTC.